These T cell receptor beta chains were read from a single sample in a study of blood T cell repertoires in COVID-19. TCRdb's copy holds only in-frame clones and misses some; the assay was immunoSEQ multiplex PCR. This sample carries some 380,000 clones, more than 70% of them seen once, and the ten largest clones take 1% to 1.5%. Sequencing used PBMCs or T cells enriched from blood (not recorded which). The receptor source for this set is a man aged 30 to 39 who had recovered from COVID-19. CDR3s leave out the opening cysteine and the closing phenylalanine or tryptophan. A D gene is named only where the DNA matches it firmly. Some rows mark clone size as missing; the rest say once, few, many or name a class of expanded clone.

d_call: NA
clone_size: NA
v_call: TRBV10-2
j_call: TRBJ1-5
cdr3_aa: ASSGGVGNQPQH

d_call: TRBD1
clone_size: NA
v_call: TRBV4-3
j_call: TRBJ2-7
cdr3_aa: ASSQAIGQGDNEQY

d_call: TRBD1
clone_size: NA
v_call: TRBV7-9
j_call: TRBJ2-4
cdr3_aa: ASSPGQGDSKNIQY

d_call: TRBD2
clone_size: NA
v_call: TRBV30
j_call: TRBJ2-1
cdr3_aa: AWSYSSGAYNEQF

d_call: NA
clone_size: NA
v_call: TRBV11-2
j_call: TRBJ2-1
cdr3_aa: ASSRARGKYNEQF

d_call: TRBD1
clone_size: NA
v_call: TRBV2
j_call: TRBJ1-6
cdr3_aa: ASRAGTGVSPLH

d_call: TRBD2
clone_size: NA
v_call: TRBV7-2
j_call: TRBJ2-2
cdr3_aa: ASSLWPGGDIGELF

d_call: TRBD1
clone_size: few
v_call: TRBV19
j_call: TRBJ1-2
cdr3_aa: ASSEGTASISGYT

d_call: NA
clone_size: NA
v_call: TRBV20-1
j_call: TRBJ1-4
cdr3_aa: SASRGEKLF

d_call: TRBD1
clone_size: once
v_call: TRBV7-6
j_call: TRBJ2-2
cdr3_aa: ASSLSGQGTAGELF

d_call: TRBD1
clone_size: NA
v_call: TRBV5-1
j_call: TRBJ1-1
cdr3_aa: ASSLTTGLSTEAF

d_call: NA
clone_size: NA
v_call: TRBV5-6
j_call: TRBJ1-3
cdr3_aa: ASSLGQRGNTIY

d_call: TRBD1
clone_size: NA
v_call: TRBV30
j_call: TRBJ2-5
cdr3_aa: AWSFGQGRETQY

d_call: NA
clone_size: NA
v_call: TRBV7-9
j_call: TRBJ2-1
cdr3_aa: ASSLLTGVSYNEQF

d_call: NA
clone_size: NA
v_call: TRBV7-2
j_call: TRBJ1-4
cdr3_aa: ASSLSGAVSEKLF

d_call: NA
clone_size: NA
v_call: TRBV4-2
j_call: TRBJ1-3
cdr3_aa: ASSQETDHPLISGNTIY

d_call: TRBD1
clone_size: NA
v_call: TRBV5-1
j_call: TRBJ2-2
cdr3_aa: ASSPQGDTNTGELF

d_call: NA
clone_size: NA
v_call: TRBV5-1
j_call: TRBJ1-1
cdr3_aa: ASSTRQAGGNTEAF

d_call: TRBD1
clone_size: NA
v_call: TRBV7-9
j_call: TRBJ2-6
cdr3_aa: ASSSTTDRGPGANVLT

d_call: TRBD1
clone_size: NA
v_call: TRBV6-5
j_call: TRBJ1-5
cdr3_aa: ASSSGTQGGPQH

d_call: TRBD1
clone_size: NA
v_call: TRBV5-4
j_call: TRBJ2-1
cdr3_aa: ASSSQGQGNNEQF

d_call: NA
clone_size: NA
v_call: TRBV19
j_call: TRBJ1-1
cdr3_aa: ASRVGRTDEAF

d_call: TRBD1
clone_size: NA
v_call: TRBV2
j_call: TRBJ2-1
cdr3_aa: ASSELGGQGSYNEQF

d_call: TRBD1
clone_size: NA
v_call: TRBV5-1
j_call: TRBJ1-2
cdr3_aa: ASSLGWGQDNYGYT

d_call: NA
clone_size: NA
v_call: TRBV30
j_call: TRBJ2-2
cdr3_aa: AWSVKSTGRKITGELF

d_call: TRBD1
clone_size: NA
v_call: TRBV27
j_call: TRBJ2-5
cdr3_aa: ASRRQGSYQETQY

d_call: NA
clone_size: NA
v_call: TRBV7-2
j_call: TRBJ2-1
cdr3_aa: ASSHRTYNEQF

d_call: NA
clone_size: NA
v_call: TRBV5-1
j_call: TRBJ2-7
cdr3_aa: ASSSTGIGQY

d_call: TRBD1
clone_size: NA
v_call: TRBV9
j_call: TRBJ2-7
cdr3_aa: ASSVDDREYGEQY

d_call: TRBD2
clone_size: few
v_call: TRBV4-1
j_call: TRBJ2-7
cdr3_aa: ASSQEGLAGVEQY

d_call: TRBD2
clone_size: NA
v_call: TRBV3-1/TRBV3-2
j_call: TRBJ2-3
cdr3_aa: ASSHGLASFSNTDTQY

d_call: NA
clone_size: once
v_call: TRBV9
j_call: TRBJ2-1
cdr3_aa: ASSLNREQF

d_call: TRBD1
clone_size: NA
v_call: TRBV14
j_call: TRBJ1-1
cdr3_aa: ASSPWAPTGGYVNTEAF

d_call: TRBD2
clone_size: NA
v_call: TRBV27
j_call: TRBJ2-4
cdr3_aa: ASSFRGGSGEPGAKNIQY

d_call: NA
clone_size: NA
v_call: TRBV6-4
j_call: TRBJ1-5
cdr3_aa: ASRGRGPTYSNQPQH

d_call: NA
clone_size: once
v_call: TRBV30
j_call: TRBJ2-2
cdr3_aa: AWRAQGTGELF

d_call: NA
clone_size: once
v_call: TRBV20-1
j_call: TRBJ2-7
cdr3_aa: SASTGFPFGSSYEQY

d_call: NA
clone_size: NA
v_call: TRBV4-1
j_call: TRBJ2-2
cdr3_aa: ASSLVEQGELF

d_call: NA
clone_size: once
v_call: TRBV27
j_call: TRBJ1-1
cdr3_aa: ASSLSFTGVTEAF

d_call: NA
clone_size: NA
v_call: TRBV5-1
j_call: TRBJ2-5
cdr3_aa: ASSLGARETQY

d_call: NA
clone_size: NA
v_call: TRBV6-5
j_call: TRBJ2-6
cdr3_aa: ASSYGLSGANVLT

d_call: NA
clone_size: NA
v_call: TRBV4-1
j_call: TRBJ2-6
cdr3_aa: ASSLGQTRTGANVLT

d_call: NA
clone_size: NA
v_call: TRBV9
j_call: TRBJ1-2
cdr3_aa: ASSVDSGYDYT

d_call: TRBD1
clone_size: NA
v_call: TRBV6-5
j_call: TRBJ1-1
cdr3_aa: ASSSGQGWTEAF

d_call: TRBD1
clone_size: NA
v_call: TRBV10-3
j_call: TRBJ1-3
cdr3_aa: AISEGDSSGNTIY

d_call: TRBD1
clone_size: few
v_call: TRBV5-1
j_call: TRBJ2-7
cdr3_aa: ASSLGGTGYEQY

d_call: TRBD2
clone_size: NA
v_call: TRBV7-9
j_call: TRBJ2-1
cdr3_aa: ASGTSGYNEQF

d_call: NA
clone_size: NA
v_call: TRBV14
j_call: TRBJ1-2
cdr3_aa: ASSQSTGYGYT

d_call: NA
clone_size: once
v_call: TRBV19
j_call: TRBJ1-1
cdr3_aa: ASRREGARDEAF

d_call: NA
clone_size: NA
v_call: TRBV14
j_call: TRBJ1-3
cdr3_aa: ASSQARDTSGNTIY

d_call: NA
clone_size: NA
v_call: TRBV30
j_call: TRBJ2-7
cdr3_aa: AWSGSGSEQY

d_call: NA
clone_size: NA
v_call: TRBV9
j_call: TRBJ2-1
cdr3_aa: ASSLGLGNEQF

d_call: NA
clone_size: NA
v_call: TRBV12-3/TRBV12-4
j_call: TRBJ2-1
cdr3_aa: ASSFLDEQF

d_call: NA
clone_size: few
v_call: TRBV2
j_call: TRBJ2-7
cdr3_aa: ASSDYTEQY

d_call: NA
clone_size: few
v_call: TRBV6-2/TRBV6-3
j_call: TRBJ1-2
cdr3_aa: ASSYEGTNYGYT

d_call: TRBD1
clone_size: NA
v_call: TRBV6-2/TRBV6-3
j_call: TRBJ2-7
cdr3_aa: ASSRTRDRAHEQY

d_call: TRBD1
clone_size: NA
v_call: TRBV7-9
j_call: TRBJ1-1
cdr3_aa: ASSSPTGGASYTEAF

d_call: TRBD1
clone_size: once
v_call: TRBV19
j_call: TRBJ1-3
cdr3_aa: ASRSQGGAGNTIY

d_call: NA
clone_size: NA
v_call: TRBV4-3
j_call: TRBJ2-7
cdr3_aa: ASSQGHREYEQY

d_call: NA
clone_size: NA
v_call: TRBV16
j_call: TRBJ2-7
cdr3_aa: ASSQPDRYEQY